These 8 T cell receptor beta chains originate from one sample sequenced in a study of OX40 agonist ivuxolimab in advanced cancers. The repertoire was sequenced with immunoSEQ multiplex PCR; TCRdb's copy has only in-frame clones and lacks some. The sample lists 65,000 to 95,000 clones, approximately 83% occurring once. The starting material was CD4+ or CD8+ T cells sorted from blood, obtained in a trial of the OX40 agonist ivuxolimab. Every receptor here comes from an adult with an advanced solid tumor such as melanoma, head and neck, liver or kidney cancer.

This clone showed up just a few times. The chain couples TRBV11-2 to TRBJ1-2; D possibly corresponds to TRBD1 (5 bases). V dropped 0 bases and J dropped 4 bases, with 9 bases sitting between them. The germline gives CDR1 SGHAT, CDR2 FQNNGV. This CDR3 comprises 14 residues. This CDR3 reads CASSLEAGIYGYTF. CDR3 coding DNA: TGTGCCAGCAGCTTAGAGGCAGGGATCTATGGCTACACCTTC.

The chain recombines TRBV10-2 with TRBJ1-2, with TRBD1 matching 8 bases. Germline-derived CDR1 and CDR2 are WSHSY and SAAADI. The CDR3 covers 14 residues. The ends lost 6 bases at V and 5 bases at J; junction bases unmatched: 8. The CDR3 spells CASSYRGDGYGYTF. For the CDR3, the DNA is TGCGCCAGCAGCTACAGGGGGGACGGGTATGGCTACACCTTC.

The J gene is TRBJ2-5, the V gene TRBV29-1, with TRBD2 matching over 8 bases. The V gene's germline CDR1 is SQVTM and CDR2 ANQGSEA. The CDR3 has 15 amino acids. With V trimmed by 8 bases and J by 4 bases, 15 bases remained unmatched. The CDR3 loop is CSPPPGGAEGETQYF. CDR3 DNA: TGCAGCCCCCCCCCGGGGGGGGCGGAGGGAGAGACCCAGTACTTC. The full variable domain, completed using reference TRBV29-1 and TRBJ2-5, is SAVISQKPSRDICQRGTSLTIQCQVDSQVTMMFWYRQQPGQSLTLIATANQGSEATYESGFVIDKFPISRPNLTFSTLTVSNMSPEDSSIYLCSPPPGGAEGETQYFGPGTRLLVL.

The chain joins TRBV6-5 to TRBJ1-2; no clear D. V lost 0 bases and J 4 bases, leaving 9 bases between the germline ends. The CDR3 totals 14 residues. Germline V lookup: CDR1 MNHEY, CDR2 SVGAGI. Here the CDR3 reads CASSYSIQSYGYTF. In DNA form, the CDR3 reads TGTGCCAGCAGTTACTCGATTCAGAGCTATGGCTACACCTTC.

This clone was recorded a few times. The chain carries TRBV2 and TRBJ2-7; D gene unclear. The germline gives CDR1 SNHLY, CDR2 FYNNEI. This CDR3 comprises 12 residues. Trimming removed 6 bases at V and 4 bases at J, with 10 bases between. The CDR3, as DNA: TGTGCCAGCAGGCCCCTTACGTACGAGCAGTACTTC. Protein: CASRPLTYEQYF.

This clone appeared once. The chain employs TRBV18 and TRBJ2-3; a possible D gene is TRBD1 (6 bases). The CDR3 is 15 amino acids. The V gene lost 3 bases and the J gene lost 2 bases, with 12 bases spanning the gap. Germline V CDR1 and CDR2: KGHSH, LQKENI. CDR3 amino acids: CASSPAGALTDTQYF. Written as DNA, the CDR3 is TGTGCCAGCTCACCGGCAGGGGCTCTCACAGATACGCAGTATTTT.

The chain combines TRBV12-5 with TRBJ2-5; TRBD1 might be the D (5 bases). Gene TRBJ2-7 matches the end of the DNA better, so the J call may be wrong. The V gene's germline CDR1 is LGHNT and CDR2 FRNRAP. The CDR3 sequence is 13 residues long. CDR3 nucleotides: TGTGCTAGTGGGCTGGACAATTACTACGAGCAGTACTTC. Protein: CASGLDNYYEQYF.

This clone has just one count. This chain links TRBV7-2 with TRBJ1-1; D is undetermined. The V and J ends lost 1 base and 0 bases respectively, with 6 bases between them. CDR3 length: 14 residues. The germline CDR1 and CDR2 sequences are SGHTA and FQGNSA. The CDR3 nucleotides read TGTGCCAGCAGCTTAGGGCACTTGAACACTGAAGCTTTCTTT. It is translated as CASSLGHLNTEAFF. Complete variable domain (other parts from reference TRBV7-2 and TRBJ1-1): GAGVSQSPSNKVTEKGKDVELRCDPISGHTALYWYRQSLGQGLEFLIYFQGNSAPDKSGLPSDRFSAERTGGSVSTLTIQRTQQEDSAVYLCASSLGHLNTEAFFGQGTRLTVV.